This T cell receptor beta chain was found in a study of regulatory T cells in long-lasting Graves disease. Building of the TCR beta libraries involved iRepertoire HTBI primers and Arm-PCR of CDR3 regions. TCRdb itself ran the multiplex PCR reads through MiXCR, one entry per CDR3 protein. Counted here are about 220,000 distinct CDR3 sequences, around 20% occurring once; the ten biggest clones make up 10% to 15%. Noted time point: newly diagnosed GD, antithyroid drugs for less than 3 months. Extracted RNA from PBMCs served as the source of the TCR library. These data also formed part of another study, on T cells in Graves' hyperthyroidism and ophthalmopathy.

The TCR originated in a woman in her 30s with Graves disease. The material sequenced was peripheral blood mononuclear cells (PBMCs), taken at new diagnosis, from a patient treated with antithyroid drugs.

In nucleotides, the CDR3 is TGTGCCAGCTCACCAGGAAGGGGGGGTAATGAGCAGTTCTTC. Its protein product is CASSPGRGGNEQFF. This rearrangement joins TRBV18 to TRBJ2-1; possibly TRBD2 for D (7 bases). V gave up 2 bases and J gave up 7 bases, with 12 bases separating them. Germline loops: CDR1 KGHSH, CDR2 LQKENI. CDR3 size: 14 residues.